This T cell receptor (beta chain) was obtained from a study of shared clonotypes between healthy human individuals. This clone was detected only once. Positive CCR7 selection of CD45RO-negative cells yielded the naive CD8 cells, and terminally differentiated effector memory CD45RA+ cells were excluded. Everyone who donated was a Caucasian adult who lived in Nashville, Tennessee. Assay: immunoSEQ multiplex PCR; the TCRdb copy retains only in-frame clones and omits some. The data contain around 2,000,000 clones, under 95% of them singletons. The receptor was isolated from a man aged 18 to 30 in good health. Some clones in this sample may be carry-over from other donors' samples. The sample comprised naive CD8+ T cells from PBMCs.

CDR3: CASSAWRAGGGETQYF. The DNA for the CDR3 is TGTGCCAGCAGCGCCTGGAGAGCGGGAGGAGGAGAGACCCAGTACTTC. The chain carries TRBV25-1 and TRBJ2-5; 9 bases match TRBD2. This CDR3 has 16 amino acids. Germline V CDR1 and CDR2: MGHDK, SYGVNS. With 6 bases clipped from V and 4 bases from J, the junction kept 12 bases outside the gene matches.